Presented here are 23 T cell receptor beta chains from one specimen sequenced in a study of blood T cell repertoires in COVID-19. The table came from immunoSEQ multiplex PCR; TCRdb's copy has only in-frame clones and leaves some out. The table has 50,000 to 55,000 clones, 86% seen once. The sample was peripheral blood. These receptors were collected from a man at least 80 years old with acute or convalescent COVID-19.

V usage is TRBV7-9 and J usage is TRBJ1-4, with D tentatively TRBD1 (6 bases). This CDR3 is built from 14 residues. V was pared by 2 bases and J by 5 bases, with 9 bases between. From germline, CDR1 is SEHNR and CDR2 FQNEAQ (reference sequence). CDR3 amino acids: CASSLWQGNEKLFF. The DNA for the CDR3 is TGTGCCAGCAGCTTATGGCAGGGGAATGAAAAACTGTTTTTT.

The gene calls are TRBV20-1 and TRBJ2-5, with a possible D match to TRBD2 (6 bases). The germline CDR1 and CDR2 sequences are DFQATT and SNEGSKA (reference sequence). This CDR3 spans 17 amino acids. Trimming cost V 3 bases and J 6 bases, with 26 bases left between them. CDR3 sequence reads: CSASTSGAPRGGKTQYF. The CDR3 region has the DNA TGCAGTGCTAGTACGTCCGGGGCCCCCCGGGGCGGGAAGACCCAGTACTTC.

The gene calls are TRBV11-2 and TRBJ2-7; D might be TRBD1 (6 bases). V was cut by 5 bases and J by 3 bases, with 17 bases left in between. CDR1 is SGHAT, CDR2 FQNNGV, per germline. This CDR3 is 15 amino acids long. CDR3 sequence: CASSLAGVGVYEQYF. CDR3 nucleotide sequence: TGTGCCAGCAGCCTGGCAGGGGTCGGAGTCTACGAGCAGTACTTC. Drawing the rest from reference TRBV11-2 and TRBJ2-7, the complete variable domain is EAGVAQSPRYKIIEKRQSVAFWCNPISGHATLYWYQQILGQGPKLLIQFQNNGVVDDSQLPKDRFSAERLKGVDSTLKIQPAKLEDSAVYLCASSLAGVGVYEQYFGPGTRLTVT.

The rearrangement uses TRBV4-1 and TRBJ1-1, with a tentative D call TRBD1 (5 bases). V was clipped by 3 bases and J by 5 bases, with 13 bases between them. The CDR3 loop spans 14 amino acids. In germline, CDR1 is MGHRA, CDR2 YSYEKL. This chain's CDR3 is CASSQGLRGTEAFF. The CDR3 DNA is TGCGCCAGCAGCCAGGGACTCAGAGGGACTGAAGCTTTCTTT.

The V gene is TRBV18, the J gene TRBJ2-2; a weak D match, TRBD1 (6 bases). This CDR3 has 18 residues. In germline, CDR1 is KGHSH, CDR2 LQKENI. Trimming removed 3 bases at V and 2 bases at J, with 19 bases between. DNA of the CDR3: TGTGCCAGCTCACCTCCCCAAACCAGGGACATTAACACCGGGGAGCTGTTTTTT. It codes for CASSPPQTRDINTGELFF.

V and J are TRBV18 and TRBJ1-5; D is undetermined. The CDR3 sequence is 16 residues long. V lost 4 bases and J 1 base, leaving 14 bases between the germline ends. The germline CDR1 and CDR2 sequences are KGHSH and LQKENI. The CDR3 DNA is TGTGCCAGCTCACTGGGGAGTCGTCTGAGCAATCAGCCCCAGCATTTT. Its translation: CASSLGSRLSNQPQHF.

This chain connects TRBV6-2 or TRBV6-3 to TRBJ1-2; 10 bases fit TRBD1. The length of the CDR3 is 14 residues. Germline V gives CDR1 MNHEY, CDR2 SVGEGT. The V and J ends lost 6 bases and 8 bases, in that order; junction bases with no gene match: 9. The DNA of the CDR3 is TGTGCCAGCAGCGGGGACAGGGGTAGTTACGGCTACACCTTC. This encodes CASSGDRGSYGYTF.

The CDR3 reads CSVDGEANTEAFF. The CDR3 region has the DNA TGCAGCGTTGATGGAGAAGCGAACACTGAAGCTTTCTTT. The chain carries TRBV29-1 and TRBJ1-1; D remains ambiguous. Trimming cost V 3 bases and J 1 base, with 9 bases left between them. The CDR3 has 13 residues. Germline V gives CDR1 SQVTM, CDR2 ANQGSEA.

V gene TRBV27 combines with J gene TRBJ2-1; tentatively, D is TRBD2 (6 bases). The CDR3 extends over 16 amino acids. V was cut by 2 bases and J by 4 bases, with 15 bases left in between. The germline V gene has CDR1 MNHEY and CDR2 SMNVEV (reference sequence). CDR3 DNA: TGTGCCAGCAGTTTAGGGGAGGCGGCGTCATACAATGAGCAGTTCTTC. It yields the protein CASSLGEAASYNEQFF.

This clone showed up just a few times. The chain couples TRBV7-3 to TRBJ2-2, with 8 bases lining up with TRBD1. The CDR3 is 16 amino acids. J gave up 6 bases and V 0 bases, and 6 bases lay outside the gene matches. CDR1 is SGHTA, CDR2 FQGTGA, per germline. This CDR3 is CASSLTGQGYAGELFF. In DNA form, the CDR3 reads TGTGCCAGCAGCTTAACCGGACAGGGTTATGCCGGGGAGCTGTTTTTT.

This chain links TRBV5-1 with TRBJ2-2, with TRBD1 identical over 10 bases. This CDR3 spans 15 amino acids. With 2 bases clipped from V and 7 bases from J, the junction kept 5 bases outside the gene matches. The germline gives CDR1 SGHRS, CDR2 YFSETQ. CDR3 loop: CASSFTGTGVGELFF. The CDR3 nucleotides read TGCGCCAGCAGCTTTACCGGGACAGGGGTCGGGGAGCTGTTTTTT.

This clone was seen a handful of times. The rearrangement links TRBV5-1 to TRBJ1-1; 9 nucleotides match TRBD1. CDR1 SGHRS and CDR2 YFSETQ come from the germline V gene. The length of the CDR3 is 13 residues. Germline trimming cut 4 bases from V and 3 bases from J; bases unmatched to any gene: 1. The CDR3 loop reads CASSRDRDTEAFF. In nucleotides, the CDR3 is TGCGCCAGCAGCCGGGACAGGGACACTGAAGCTTTCTTT.

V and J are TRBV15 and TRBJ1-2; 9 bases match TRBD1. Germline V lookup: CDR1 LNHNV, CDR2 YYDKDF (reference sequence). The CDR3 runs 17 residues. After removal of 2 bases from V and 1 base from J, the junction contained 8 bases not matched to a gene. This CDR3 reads CATSRTGTGYSNYGYTF. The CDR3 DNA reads TGTGCCACCAGCAGAACCGGGACAGGGTACAGTAACTATGGCTACACCTTC. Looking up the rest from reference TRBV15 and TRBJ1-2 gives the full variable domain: DAMVIQNPRYQVTQFGKPVTLSCSQTLNHNVMYWYQQKSSQAPKLLFHYYDKDFNNEADTPDNFQSRRPNTSFCFLDIRSPGLGDTAMYLCATSRTGTGYSNYGYTFGSGTRLTVV.

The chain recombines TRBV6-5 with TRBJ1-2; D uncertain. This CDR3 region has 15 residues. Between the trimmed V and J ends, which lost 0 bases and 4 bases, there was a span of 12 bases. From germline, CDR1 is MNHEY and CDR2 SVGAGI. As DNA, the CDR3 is TGTGCCAGCAGTTACTCGGGCGGGCCCATCTATGGCTACACCTTC. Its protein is CASSYSGGPIYGYTF.

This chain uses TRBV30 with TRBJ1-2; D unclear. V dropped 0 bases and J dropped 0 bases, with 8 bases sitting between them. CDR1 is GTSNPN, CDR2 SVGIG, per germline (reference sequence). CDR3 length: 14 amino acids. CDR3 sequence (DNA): TGTGCCTGGAGTGTAAACAGAGCTAACTATGGCTACACCTTC. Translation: CAWSVNRANYGYTF.

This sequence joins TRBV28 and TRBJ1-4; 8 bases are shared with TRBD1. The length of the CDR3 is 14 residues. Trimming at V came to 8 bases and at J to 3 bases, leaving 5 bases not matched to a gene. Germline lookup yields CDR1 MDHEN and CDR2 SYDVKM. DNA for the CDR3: TGTGCCAGCCGAGCGACAGGGGCTAATGAAAAACTGTTTTTT. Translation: CASRATGANEKLFF.

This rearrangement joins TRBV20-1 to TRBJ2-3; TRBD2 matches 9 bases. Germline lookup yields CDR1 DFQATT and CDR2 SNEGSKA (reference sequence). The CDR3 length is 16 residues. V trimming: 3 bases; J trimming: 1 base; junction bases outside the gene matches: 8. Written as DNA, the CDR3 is TGCAGTGCTAGTTGGCGGGGGGGCGTCCGCACAGATACGCAGTATTTT. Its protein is CSASWRGGVRTDTQYF.

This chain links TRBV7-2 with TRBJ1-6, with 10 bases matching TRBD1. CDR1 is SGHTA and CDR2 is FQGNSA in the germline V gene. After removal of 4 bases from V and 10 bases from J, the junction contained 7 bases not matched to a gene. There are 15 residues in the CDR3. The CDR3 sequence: CASSYGQGVWSPLHF. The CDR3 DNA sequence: TGTGCCAGCAGCTACGGACAGGGGGTCTGGTCACCCCTCCACTTT. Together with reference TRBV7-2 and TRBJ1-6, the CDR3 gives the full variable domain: GAGVSQSPSNKVTEKGKDVELRCDPISGHTALYWYRQSLGQGLEFLIYFQGNSAPDKSGLPSDRFSAERTGGSVSTLTIQRTQQEDSAVYLCASSYGQGVWSPLHFGNGTRLTVT.

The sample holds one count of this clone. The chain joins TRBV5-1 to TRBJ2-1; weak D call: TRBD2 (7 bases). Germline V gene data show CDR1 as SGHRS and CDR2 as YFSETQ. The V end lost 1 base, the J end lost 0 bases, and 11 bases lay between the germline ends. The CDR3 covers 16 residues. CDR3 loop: CASSLPGGRSYNEQFF. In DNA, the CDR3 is TGCGCCAGCAGCTTGCCCGGGGGGCGCTCCTACAATGAGCAGTTCTTC.

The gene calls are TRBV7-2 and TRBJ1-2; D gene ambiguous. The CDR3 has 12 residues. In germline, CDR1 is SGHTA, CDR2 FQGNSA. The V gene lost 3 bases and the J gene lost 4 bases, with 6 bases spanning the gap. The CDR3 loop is CASSLGAYGYTF. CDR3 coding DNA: TGTGCCAGCAGCTTGGGAGCCTATGGCTACACCTTC.

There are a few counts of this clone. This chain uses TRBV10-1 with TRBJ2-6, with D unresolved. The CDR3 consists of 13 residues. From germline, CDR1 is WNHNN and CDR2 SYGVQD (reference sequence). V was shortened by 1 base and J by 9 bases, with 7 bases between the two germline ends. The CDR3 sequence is CASSELPGNVLTF. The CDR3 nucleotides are TGCGCCAGCAGTGAGTTACCGGGCAACGTCCTGACTTTC.

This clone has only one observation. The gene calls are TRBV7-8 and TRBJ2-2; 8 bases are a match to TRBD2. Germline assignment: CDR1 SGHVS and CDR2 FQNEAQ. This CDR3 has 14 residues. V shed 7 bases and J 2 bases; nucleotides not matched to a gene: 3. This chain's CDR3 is CASIRGGNTGELFF. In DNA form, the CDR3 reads TGTGCCAGCATACGGGGGGGCAACACCGGGGAGCTGTTTTTT.

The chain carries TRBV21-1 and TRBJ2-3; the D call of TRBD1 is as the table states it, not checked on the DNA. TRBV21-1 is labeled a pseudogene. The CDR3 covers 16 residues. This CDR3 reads CASSKGVQLSTDTQYF. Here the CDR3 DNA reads TGTGCCAGCAGCAAAGGGGTACAGCTTAGCACAGATACGCAGTATTTT.